This T cell receptor beta chain originates from a study of blood T cell repertoires in COVID-19. Study information: Spain, Italy and the United States supplied samples that represented acute and convalescent COVID-19. From T cells, B-cell-depleted T cells, or PBMCs came the material, which was cDNA or gDNA.

The V end lost 6 bases, the J end lost 2 bases, and 17 bases lay between the germline ends. The CDR3 totals 16 residues. Germline V gene data show CDR1 as SGHNT and CDR2 as YENEEA. In its sample, this clone was seen once. As handled by the study authors: The assay estimated nucleated cells by amplifying reference gene primers. TCRdb's copy holds only in-frame clones and misses some; the assay was immunoSEQ multiplex PCR. D and trimming come from the DNA, and the V and J calls and clone size come from that table. The repertoire has about 430,000 clones, approximately 90% of them found once; the top ten carry approximately 0.92%.

This clonotype was sampled from a man aged 18 to 35 with COVID-19, enrolled during active disease. This chain connects TRBV11-3 to TRBJ1-3; no reliable D call. The specimen was peripheral blood. The CDR3 spells CASSSNGGVAGNTIYF. As DNA, the CDR3 is TGTGCCAGCAGTTCGAACGGAGGTGTAGCTGGAAACACCATATATTTT.